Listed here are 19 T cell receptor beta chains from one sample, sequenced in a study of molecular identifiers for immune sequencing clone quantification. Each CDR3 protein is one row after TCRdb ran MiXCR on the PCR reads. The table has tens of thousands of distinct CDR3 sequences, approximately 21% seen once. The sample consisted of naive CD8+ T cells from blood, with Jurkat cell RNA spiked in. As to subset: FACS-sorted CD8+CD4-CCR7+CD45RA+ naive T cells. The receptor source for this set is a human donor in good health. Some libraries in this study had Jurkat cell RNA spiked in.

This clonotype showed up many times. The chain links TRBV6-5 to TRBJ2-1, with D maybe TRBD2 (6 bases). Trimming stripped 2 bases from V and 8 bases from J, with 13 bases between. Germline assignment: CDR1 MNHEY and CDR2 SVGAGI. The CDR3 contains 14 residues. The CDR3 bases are TGTGCCAGCAGTTACAATGGGGGGAGCTATGAGCAGTTCTTC. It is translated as CASSYNGGSYEQFF.

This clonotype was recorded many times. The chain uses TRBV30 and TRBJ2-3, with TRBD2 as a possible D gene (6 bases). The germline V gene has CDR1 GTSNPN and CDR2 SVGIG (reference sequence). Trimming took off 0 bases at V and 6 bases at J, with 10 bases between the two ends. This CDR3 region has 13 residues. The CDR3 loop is CAWSVLGSDTQYF. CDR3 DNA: TGTGCCTGGAGTGTACTCGGGAGCGATACGCAGTATTTT.

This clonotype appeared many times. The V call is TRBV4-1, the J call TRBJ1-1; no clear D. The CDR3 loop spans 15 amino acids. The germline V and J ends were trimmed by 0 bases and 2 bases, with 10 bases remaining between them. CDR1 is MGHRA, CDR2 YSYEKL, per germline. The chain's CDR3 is CASSQERGVNTEAFF. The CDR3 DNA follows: TGCGCCAGCAGCCAAGAACGGGGAGTAAACACTGAAGCTTTCTTT.

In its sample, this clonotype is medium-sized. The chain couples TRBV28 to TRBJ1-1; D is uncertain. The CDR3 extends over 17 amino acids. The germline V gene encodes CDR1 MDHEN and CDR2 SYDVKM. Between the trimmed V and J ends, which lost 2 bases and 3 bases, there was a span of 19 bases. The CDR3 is CASSLPGVSARYTEAFF. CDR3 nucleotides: TGTGCCAGCAGTTTACCGGGAGTTAGCGCCAGATACACTGAAGCTTTCTTT.

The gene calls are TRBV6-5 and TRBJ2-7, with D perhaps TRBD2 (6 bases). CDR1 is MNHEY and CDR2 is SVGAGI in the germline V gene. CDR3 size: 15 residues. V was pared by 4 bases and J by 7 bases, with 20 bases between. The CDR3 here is CASSLSSEGAGEQYF. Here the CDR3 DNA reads TGTGCCAGCAGTTTATCTAGCGAGGGAGCCGGGGAGCAGTACTTC.

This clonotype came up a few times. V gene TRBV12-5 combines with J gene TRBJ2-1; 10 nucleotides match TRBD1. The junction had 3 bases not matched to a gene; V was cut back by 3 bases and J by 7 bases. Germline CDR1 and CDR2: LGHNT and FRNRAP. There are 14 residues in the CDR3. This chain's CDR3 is CASGFGTGVNEQFF. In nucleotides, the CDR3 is TGTGCTAGTGGTTTCGGGACAGGGGTTAATGAGCAGTTCTTC.

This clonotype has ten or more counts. The CDR3 protein is CASSPGQGYTGELFF. As DNA, the CDR3 is TGTGCCAGTAGTCCGGGACAGGGGTACACCGGGGAGCTGTTTTTT. The J gene is TRBJ2-2, the V gene TRBV19; TRBD1 agrees at 10 bases. Per germline, CDR1 LNHDA and CDR2 SQIVND (reference sequence). The CDR3 sequence is 15 residues long. With V trimmed by 5 bases and J by 3 bases, 3 bases remained unmatched.

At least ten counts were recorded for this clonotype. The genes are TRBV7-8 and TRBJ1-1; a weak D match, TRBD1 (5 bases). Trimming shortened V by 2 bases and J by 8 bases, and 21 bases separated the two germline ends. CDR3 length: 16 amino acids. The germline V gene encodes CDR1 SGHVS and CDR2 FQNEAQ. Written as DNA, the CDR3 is TGTGCCAGCAGCTTATTGAGCGGGGCCGCCACGCTGGAAGCTTTCTTT. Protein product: CASSLLSGAATLEAFF.

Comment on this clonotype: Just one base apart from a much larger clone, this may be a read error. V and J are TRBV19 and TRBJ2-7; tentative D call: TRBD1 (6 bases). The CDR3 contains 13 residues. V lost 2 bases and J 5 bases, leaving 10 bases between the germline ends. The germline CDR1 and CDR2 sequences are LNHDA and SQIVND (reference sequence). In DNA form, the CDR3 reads TGTGCCAGTAGTATAACAGGGAGCCACGAGCAGTACTTC. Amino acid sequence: CASSITGSHEQYF.

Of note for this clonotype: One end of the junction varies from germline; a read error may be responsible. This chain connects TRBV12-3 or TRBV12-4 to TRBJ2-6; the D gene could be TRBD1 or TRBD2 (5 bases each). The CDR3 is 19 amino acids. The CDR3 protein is CAISLESIVGGNGANVLTF. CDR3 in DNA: TGTGCCATCAGTTTAGAGTCCATTGTTGGGGGAAATGGGGCCAACGTCCTGACCTTC.

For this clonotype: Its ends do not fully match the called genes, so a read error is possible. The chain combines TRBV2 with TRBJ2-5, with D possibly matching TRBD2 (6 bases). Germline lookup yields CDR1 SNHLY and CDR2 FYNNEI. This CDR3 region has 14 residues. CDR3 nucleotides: TGTGCCGGCAGTGAAGGAGGGGTCCAAGAGACCCAGTACTTC. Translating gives CAGSEGGVQETQYF.

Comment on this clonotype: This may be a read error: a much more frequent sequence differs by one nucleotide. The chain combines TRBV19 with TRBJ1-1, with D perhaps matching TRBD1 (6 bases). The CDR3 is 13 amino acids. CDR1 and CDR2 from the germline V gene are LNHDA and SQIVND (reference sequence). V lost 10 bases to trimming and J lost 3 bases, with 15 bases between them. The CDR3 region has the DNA TGTGCCACCTCAGGGGACCGGGACACTGAAGCTTTCTTT. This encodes CATSGDRDTEAFF.

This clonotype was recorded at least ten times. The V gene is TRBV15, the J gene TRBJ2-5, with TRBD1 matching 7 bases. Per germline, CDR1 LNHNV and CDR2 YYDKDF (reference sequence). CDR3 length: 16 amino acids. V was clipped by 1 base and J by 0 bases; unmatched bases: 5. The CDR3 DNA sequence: TGTGCCACCAGCAGAGTATTCACAGGGGACCAAGAGACCCAGTACTTC. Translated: CATSRVFTGDQETQYF.

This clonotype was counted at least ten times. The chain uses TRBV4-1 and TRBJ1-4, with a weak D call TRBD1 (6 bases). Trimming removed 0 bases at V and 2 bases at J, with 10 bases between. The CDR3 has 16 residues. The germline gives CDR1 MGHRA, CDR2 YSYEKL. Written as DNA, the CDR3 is TGCGCCAGCAGCCAAGATAGGCAGGGGACTAATGAAAAACTGTTTTTT. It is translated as CASSQDRQGTNEKLFF.

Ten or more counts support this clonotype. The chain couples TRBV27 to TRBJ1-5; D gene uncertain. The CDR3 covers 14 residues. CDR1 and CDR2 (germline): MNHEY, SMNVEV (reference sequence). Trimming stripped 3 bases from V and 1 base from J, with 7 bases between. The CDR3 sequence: CASSFGLSNQPQHF. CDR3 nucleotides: TGTGCCAGCAGTTTCGGGCTAAGCAATCAGCCCCAGCATTTT.

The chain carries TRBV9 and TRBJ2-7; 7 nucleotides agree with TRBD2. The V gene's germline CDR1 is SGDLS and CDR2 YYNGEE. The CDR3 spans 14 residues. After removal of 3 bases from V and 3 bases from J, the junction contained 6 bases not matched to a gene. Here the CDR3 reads CASSEGRDIYEQYF. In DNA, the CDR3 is TGTGCCAGCAGCGAAGGGAGGGATATCTACGAGCAGTACTTC. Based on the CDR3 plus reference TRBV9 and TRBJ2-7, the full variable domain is DSGVTQTPKHLITATGQRVTLRCSPRSGDLSVYWYQQSLDQGLQFLIQYYNGEERAKGNILERFSAQQFPDLHSELNLSSLELGDSALYFCASSEGRDIYEQYFGPGTRLTVT.

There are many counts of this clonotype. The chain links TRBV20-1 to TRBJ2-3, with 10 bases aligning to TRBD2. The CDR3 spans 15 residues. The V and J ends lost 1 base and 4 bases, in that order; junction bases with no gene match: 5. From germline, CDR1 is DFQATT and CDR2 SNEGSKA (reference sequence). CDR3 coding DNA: TGCAGTGCTAGAGGTTTAGCGGGGGGACCAGATACGCAGTATTTT. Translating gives CSARGLAGGPDTQYF.

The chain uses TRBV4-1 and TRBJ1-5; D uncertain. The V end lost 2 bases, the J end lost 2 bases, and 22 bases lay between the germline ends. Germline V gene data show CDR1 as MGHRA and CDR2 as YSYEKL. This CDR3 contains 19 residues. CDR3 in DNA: TGCGCCAGCAGCCAAAACCCCCCCCGTGAAGGTATGGGCAATCAGCCCCAGCATTTT. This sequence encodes CASSQNPPREGMGNQPQHF.

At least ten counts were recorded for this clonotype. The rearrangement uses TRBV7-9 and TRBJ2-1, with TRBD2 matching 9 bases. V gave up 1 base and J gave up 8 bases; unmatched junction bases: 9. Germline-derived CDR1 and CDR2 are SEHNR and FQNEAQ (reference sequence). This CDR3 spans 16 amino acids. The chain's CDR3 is CASSLDTGLAGHEQFF. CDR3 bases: TGTGCCAGCAGCTTAGACACGGGACTAGCTGGCCATGAGCAGTTCTTC. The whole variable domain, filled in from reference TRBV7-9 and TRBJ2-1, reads DTGVSQNPRHKITKRGQNVTFRCDPISEHNRLYWYRQTLGQGPEFLTYFQNEAQLEKSRLLSDRFSAERPKGSFSTLEIQRTEQGDSAMYLCASSLDTGLAGHEQFFGPGTRLTVL.